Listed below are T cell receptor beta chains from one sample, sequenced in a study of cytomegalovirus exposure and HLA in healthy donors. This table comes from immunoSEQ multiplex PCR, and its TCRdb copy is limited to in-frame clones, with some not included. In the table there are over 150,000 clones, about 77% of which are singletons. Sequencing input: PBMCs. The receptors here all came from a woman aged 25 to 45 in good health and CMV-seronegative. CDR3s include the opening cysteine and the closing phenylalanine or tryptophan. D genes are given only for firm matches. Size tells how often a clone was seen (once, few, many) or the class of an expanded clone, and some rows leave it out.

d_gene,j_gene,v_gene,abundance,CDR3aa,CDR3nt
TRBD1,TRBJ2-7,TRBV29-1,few,CSVEFGTGSYEQYF,TGCAGCGTTGAGTTCGGGACAGGGAGCTACGAGCAGTACTTC
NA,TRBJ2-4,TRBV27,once,CASAPGLASRIQYF,TGTGCCAGCGCCCCGGGACTCGCGAGTCGCATTCAGTACTTC
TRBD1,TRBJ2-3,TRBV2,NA,CATRKGGWRDTQYF,TGTGCCACCCGAAAAGGGGGCTGGAGGGATACGCAGTATTTT
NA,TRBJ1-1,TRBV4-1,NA,CASSPSEGLAFF,TGCGCCAGCAGCCCCTCGGAGGGGCTGGCTTTCTTT
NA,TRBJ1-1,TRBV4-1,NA,CASSQVLNTEAFF,TGCGCCAGCAGCCAAGTCTTGAACACTGAAGCTTTCTTT
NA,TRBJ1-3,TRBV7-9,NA,CASSSIFRGVLGNTIYF,TGTGCCAGCAGCTCAATTTTCAGGGGTGTATTGGGAAACACCATATATTTT
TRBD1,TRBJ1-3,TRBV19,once,CASSARQGPDTIYF,TGTGCCAGTAGTGCCCGACAGGGCCCTGACACCATATATTTT
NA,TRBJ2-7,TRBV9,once,CASSVVPESYEQYF,TGTGCCAGCAGCGTAGTTCCAGAATCCTACGAGCAGTACTTC
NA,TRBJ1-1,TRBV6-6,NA,CASSFTGGGVNTEAFF,TGTGCCAGCAGTTTCACCGGCGGGGGGGTGAACACTGAAGCTTTCTTT
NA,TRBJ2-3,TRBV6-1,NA,CASSVDLGDTQYF,TGTGCCAGCAGTGTGGATCTCGGGGATACGCAGTATTTT
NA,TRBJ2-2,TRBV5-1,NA,CASSLTGYTGELFF,TGCGCCAGCAGCTTAACAGGGTACACCGGGGAGCTGTTTTTT
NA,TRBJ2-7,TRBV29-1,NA,CSVRPGSSYEQYF,TGCAGCGTTAGACCGGGAAGCTCCTACGAGCAGTACTTC
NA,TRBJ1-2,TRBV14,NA,CASSRNSNYGYTF,TGTGCCAGCAGCCGGAACAGTAACTATGGCTACACCTTC
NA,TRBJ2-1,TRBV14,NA,CASSPILRQDSEQFF,TGTGCCAGCAGCCCCATCTTAAGACAGGACAGTGAGCAGTTCTTC
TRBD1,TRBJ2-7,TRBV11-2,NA,CASSLLLGQGAYEQYF,TGTGCCAGCAGCTTGCTCCTCGGTCAGGGGGCCTACGAGCAGTACTTC
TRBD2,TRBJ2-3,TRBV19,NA,CASSQQSTSGGFTDTQYF,TGTGCCAGTAGTCAACAGTCGACTAGCGGGGGATTCACAGATACGCAGTATTTT
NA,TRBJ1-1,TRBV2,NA,CASSARRGNTEAFF,TGTGCCAGCAGTGCACGGCGGGGGAACACTGAAGCTTTCTTT
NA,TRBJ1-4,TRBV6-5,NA,CASRPSGTSDEKLFF,TGTGCCAGCAGACCATCTGGGACATCCGATGAAAAACTGTTTTTT
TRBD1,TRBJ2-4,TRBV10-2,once,CASSGTGLAKNIQYF,TGCGCCAGCAGTGGGACAGGGCTGGCCAAAAACATTCAGTACTTC
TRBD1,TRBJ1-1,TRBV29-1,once,CSVVRDRVNTEAFF,TGCAGCGTTGTAAGGGACAGGGTGAACACTGAAGCTTTCTTT
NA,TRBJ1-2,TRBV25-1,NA,CATYREGYTF,TGTGCCACATACAGGGAAGGCTACACCTTC
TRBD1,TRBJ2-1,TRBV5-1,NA,CASSFWGQNPRQFF,TGCGCCAGCAGCTTCTGGGGACAGAACCCTCGGCAGTTCTTC
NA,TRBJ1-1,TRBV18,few,CASSPPGARGNTEAFF,TGTGCCAGCTCACCACCGGGCGCTAGGGGGAACACTGAAGCTTTCTTT
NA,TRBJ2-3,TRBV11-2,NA,CASSFAGDTQYF,TGTGCCAGCAGCTTTGCCGGGGATACGCAGTATTTT
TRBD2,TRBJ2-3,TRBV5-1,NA,CASSARGEKLTQYF,TGCGCCAGCAGCGCTCGGGGGGAAAAACTTACGCAGTATTTT
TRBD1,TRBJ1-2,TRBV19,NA,CASRNPGGEDGYTF,TGTGCCAGTAGGAATCCAGGGGGCGAAGATGGCTACACCTTC
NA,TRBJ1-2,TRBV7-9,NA,CASSFLLGPGLDDYTF,TGTGCCAGCAGCTTTTTATTAGGCCCGGGGTTAGATGACTACACCTTC
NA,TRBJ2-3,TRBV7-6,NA,CASSLGLQGRADTQYF,TGTGCCAGCAGCTTAGGCCTCCAGGGGAGGGCAGATACGCAGTATTTT
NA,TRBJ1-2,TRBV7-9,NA,CASSSNTQRVNYGYTF,TGTGCCAGCAGCTCCAATACACAGAGAGTCAACTATGGCTACACCTTC
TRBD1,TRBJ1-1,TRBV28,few,CASRSQGRPSKLEAFF,TGTGCCAGCAGATCACAGGGGCGCCCATCAAAGCTGGAAGCTTTCTTT
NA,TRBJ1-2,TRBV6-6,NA,CASSFGQFYGYTF,TGTGCCAGCAGTTTCGGACAGTTCTATGGCTACACCTTC
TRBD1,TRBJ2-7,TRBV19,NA,CASSIFTGGAYEQYF,TGTGCCAGTAGTATCTTTACAGGGGGCGCCTACGAGCAGTACTTC
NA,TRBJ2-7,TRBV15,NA,CATSRTLTRSLGEQYF,TGTGCCACCAGCAGAACTCTCACGAGGTCCCTTGGCGAGCAGTACTTC
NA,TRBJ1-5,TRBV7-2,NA,CASSLAPYRQRGNQPQHF,TGTGCCAGCAGCTTAGCGCCCTACAGACAAAGGGGAAATCAGCCCCAGCATTTT
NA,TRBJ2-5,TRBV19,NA,CASSILPQETQYF,TGTGCCAGTAGTATCCTCCCGCAAGAGACCCAGTACTTC
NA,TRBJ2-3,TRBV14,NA,CASSQNQGGTQYF,TGTGCCAGCAGCCAAAATCAGGGCGGTACGCAGTATTTT
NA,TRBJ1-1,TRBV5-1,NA,CASSLVSGVQNTEAFF,TGCGCCAGCAGCTTGGTTTCAGGGGTTCAGAACACTGAAGCTTTCTTT
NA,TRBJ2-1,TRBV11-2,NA,CASSSPRQVGEQFF,TGTGCCAGCAGCTCCCCCCGACAGGTCGGTGAGCAGTTCTTC
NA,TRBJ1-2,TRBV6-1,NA,CASSEGFQRHYGYPF,TGTGCCAGCAGTGAAGGATTCCAGAGGCACTATGGCTACCCCTTC
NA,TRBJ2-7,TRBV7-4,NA,CASSLGGRDYRAPYEQYF,TGTGCCAGCAGCTTAGGTGGGCGAGACTACAGGGCCCCCTACGAGCAGTACTTC
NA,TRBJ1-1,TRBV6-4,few,CASSASGFTEAFF,TGTGCCAGCAGTGCTTCAGGGTTCACTGAAGCTTTCTTT
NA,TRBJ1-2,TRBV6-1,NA,CASSERVGGYTF,TGTGCCAGCAGTGAACGGGTTGGAGGCTACACCTTC